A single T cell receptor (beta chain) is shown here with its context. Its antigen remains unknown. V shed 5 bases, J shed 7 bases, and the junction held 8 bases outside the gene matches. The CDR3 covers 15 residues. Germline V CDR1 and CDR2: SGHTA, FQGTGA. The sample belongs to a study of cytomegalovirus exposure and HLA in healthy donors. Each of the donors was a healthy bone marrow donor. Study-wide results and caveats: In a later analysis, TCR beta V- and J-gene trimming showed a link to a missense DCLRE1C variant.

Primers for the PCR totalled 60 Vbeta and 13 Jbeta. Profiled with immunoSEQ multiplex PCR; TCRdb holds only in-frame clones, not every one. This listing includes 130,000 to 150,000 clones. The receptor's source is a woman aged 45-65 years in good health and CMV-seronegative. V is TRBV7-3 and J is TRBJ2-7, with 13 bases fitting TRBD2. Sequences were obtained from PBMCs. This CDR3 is CASSETSGGAGEQYF. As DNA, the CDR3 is TGTGCCAGCAGCGAAACTAGCGGGGGGGCAGGGGAGCAGTACTTC.